This T cell receptor beta chain was identified in a study of T cells after somatic rescue of genetic block. Profiled with immunoSEQ multiplex PCR; TCRdb holds only in-frame clones, not every one. The sample yields approximately 110,000 clones, around nine tenths seen once. Trimming removed 3 bases at V and 0 bases at J, with 19 bases between. Germline CDR1 is SGHRS and CDR2 is YFSETQ. The CDR3 runs 17 residues. The TCR originated in a woman aged 18-30 years. The sample comprised peripheral blood mononuclear cells (PBMCs). The chain has TRBV5-1 and TRBJ2-7, with D tentatively TRBD1 (6 bases). Here the CDR3 reads CASSSPRGEPSSYEQYF. CDR3 in DNA: TGCGCCAGCAGCTCCCCCAGGGGAGAACCGAGCTCCTACGAGCAGTACTTC.